This is a list of T cell receptor beta chains from one sample in a study of blood T cell repertoires in COVID-19. Clones were sequenced by immunoSEQ multiplex PCR, and TCRdb holds only the in-frame ones, with some missing. Of about 230,000 clones in the sample, approximately 89% are singletons; the top ten hold about 3.5%. The sample taken for sequencing was PBMCs or T cells enriched from blood (not recorded which). These receptors were taken from a woman aged 30 to 39 who had been exposed to COVID-19. Each CDR3 is given with its conserved first and last residue. Each record gives: V gene, J gene, clone size, D gene, CDR3 DNA, CDR3 protein. A D gene is named only where the DNA matches it firmly. Not every row has a clone size; where given, it reads once, few, many or a size class.

>TRBV5-6|TRBJ2-5|NA|NA
TGTGCCAGCAGCTTGTACGGTCGGCAGGGCAAGGGGGAGACCCAGTACTTC
CASSLYGRQGKGETQYF
>TRBV3-1/TRBV3-2|TRBJ1-4|NA|TRBD1
TGTGCCAGCAGGACAGGGATTAATGAAAAACTGTTTTTT
CASRTGINEKLFF
>TRBV9|TRBJ1-3|once|NA
TGTGCCAGCAGCGTAGGACAGGCCTCTGGAAACACCATATATTTT
CASSVGQASGNTIYF
>TRBV15|TRBJ1-5|NA|NA
TGTGCCACCAGCAGAGATTGGCAGAGCAATCAGCCCCAGCATTTT
CATSRDWQSNQPQHF
>TRBV5-4|TRBJ1-4|NA|TRBD1
TGTGCCAGCAGCTCACACCAGGGGCCGCAAGGGGGCGAAAAACTGTTTTTT
CASSSHQGPQGGEKLFF
>TRBV6-5|TRBJ2-1|NA|TRBD2
TGTGCCAGCAGCTCCTCTAGCGGGAGGTACAATGAGCAGTTCTTC
CASSSSSGRYNEQFF
>TRBV7-6|TRBJ2-5|NA|NA
TGTGCCAGCAGCCGTAGACTGAGCCAAGAGACCCAGTACTTC
CASSRRLSQETQYF
>TRBV6-5|TRBJ2-7|few|NA
TGTGCCAGCAGCCCCGGGGTTCGCTCCTACGAGCAGTACTTC
CASSPGVRSYEQYF
>TRBV2|TRBJ1-1|NA|NA
TGTGCCAGCAGTGGGAAGGGGTTCTACACTGAAGCTTTCTTT
CASSGKGFYTEAFF
>TRBV4-1|TRBJ2-1|NA|TRBD2
TGCGCCAGCGCTAGCGGGAGCTTTGGTGAGCAGTTCTTC
CASASGSFGEQFF
>TRBV7-3|TRBJ1-1|NA|TRBD1
TGTGCCAGCAGCACACAGGGGGTCGGGAACACTGAAGCTTTCTTT
CASSTQGVGNTEAFF
>TRBV24-1|TRBJ1-6|NA|NA
TGTGCCACCAGTGATTTCCAGGGAAGATCACCCCTCCACTTT
CATSDFQGRSPLHF
>TRBV9|TRBJ1-4|NA|NA
TGTGCCAGCAGCGTAGGGGTCGGCGGACAGTTTAATGAAAAACTGTTTTTT
CASSVGVGGQFNEKLFF
>TRBV2|TRBJ1-6|NA|NA
TGTGCCAGCAGATTGGGGGGAATGGGCTCACCCCTCCACTTT
CASRLGGMGSPLHF
>TRBV30|TRBJ2-4|NA|NA
TGTGCCTGGAGTGTAAAGGGGAACATTCAGTACTTC
CAWSVKGNIQYF
>TRBV5-1|TRBJ2-7|NA|TRBD1
TGCGCCAGCAGCCCGGGACAGGGAGGCTACGAGCAGTACTTC
CASSPGQGGYEQYF
>TRBV2|TRBJ1-4|once|NA
TGTGCCAGCAGTGGGGGGGATTTAGAAAAACTGTTTTTT
CASSGGDLEKLFF
>TRBV27|TRBJ2-3|NA|NA
TGTGCCAGCAGTTTACTTAGCGGCCCCGCAGATACGCAGTATTTT
CASSLLSGPADTQYF
>TRBV5-1|TRBJ1-1|once|NA
TGCGCCAGCAGCCCCTTCACAGGGTACGACACTGAAGCTTTCTTT
CASSPFTGYDTEAFF
>TRBV4-2|TRBJ2-7|NA|NA
TGTGCCAGCAGCCAAGAAGGGGGAACCGAGCAGTACTTC
CASSQEGGTEQYF
>TRBV6-1|TRBJ2-7|once|NA
TGTGCCAGCAGTGAGGCCCAGGAGCAGTACTTC
CASSEAQEQYF
>TRBV2|TRBJ2-7|NA|NA
TGTGCCAGCAGTGAGGGATGGGCGGGGTCTTACGAGCAGTACTTC
CASSEGWAGSYEQYF